This T cell receptor beta chain was observed in a study of T cells in Graves' hyperthyroidism and ophthalmopathy. V lost 3 bases to trimming and J lost 3 bases, with 18 bases between them. This CDR3 contains 15 residues. Germline V lookup: CDR1 SQVTM, CDR2 ANQGSEA. RNA transcripts provided the source from which TCR beta CDR3 regions were amplified. The HTBI primer set was used in a first-round RT-PCR of the TCR CDR3. TCRdb re-called the multiplex PCR reads with MiXCR, one entry per CDR3 protein. The sample has 450,000 to 700,000 distinct CDR3 sequences; roughly 50% are singletons. The rearrangement uses TRBV29-1 and TRBJ2-7, with D maybe TRBD2 (6 bases). What was sequenced was peripheral blood or thyroid tissue (not recorded which). This TCR was recovered from a woman aged 18-29 years with Graves' hyperthyroidism. CDR3 coding DNA: TGCAGCGTTGAGTGGGGGTCGGGGGTTAGCTACGAGCAGTACTTC. Protein product: CSVEWGSGVSYEQYF.